The rows below give T cell receptor beta chains drawn from one sample of a study of OX40 agonist ivuxolimab in advanced cancers. TCRdb keeps only in-frame clones here, not all; method: immunoSEQ multiplex PCR. The sample includes 95,000 to 150,000 clones, around 93% seen only once; the top ten take roughly 0.15%. This specimen was CD4+ or CD8+ T cells sorted from blood, taken in a trial of the OX40 agonist ivuxolimab. These receptors came from an adult with an advanced solid tumor such as melanoma, head and neck, liver or kidney cancer. The conserved cysteine and the conserved F or W are not part of the CDR3 here. The order of the fields is V gene, CDR3 protein.

v_gene: TRBV20-1; CDR3aa: SASLTDTQY
v_gene: TRBV7-3; CDR3aa: ASSLTGVGGYT
v_gene: TRBV7-8; CDR3aa: ASSSAGGQETQY
v_gene: TRBV2; CDR3aa: ASRKDRGGTGELF
v_gene: TRBV6-5; CDR3aa: ASSYQQGGQPQH
v_gene: TRBV11-2; CDR3aa: ASSLVGAPVNTEAF
v_gene: TRBV14; CDR3aa: ASSQRLAEYNEQF
v_gene: TRBV29-1; CDR3aa: SVLRDSYEQY
v_gene: TRBV28; CDR3aa: ASSDRIEKLF
v_gene: TRBV19; CDR3aa: ASSIQGPNQPQH
v_gene: TRBV28; CDR3aa: ASSLLEPHRAGYGYT
v_gene: TRBV28; CDR3aa: ASGEGGSYEQY
v_gene: TRBV28; CDR3aa: ASSLGLAGGYEQY
v_gene: TRBV19; CDR3aa: ASSSAGLATGETQY
v_gene: TRBV6-4; CDR3aa: ATLKMNTEAF
v_gene: TRBV6-5; CDR3aa: ASSERQGNEQY
v_gene: TRBV28; CDR3aa: ASTEGYEQY
v_gene: TRBV28; CDR3aa: ASTVVGLYEQY
v_gene: TRBV4-3; CDR3aa: ASSQVGTSGNYEQY
v_gene: TRBV13; CDR3aa: ASSLRKGGVSYEQY
v_gene: TRBV12-5; CDR3aa: ASGLGDSTEAF
v_gene: TRBV5-4; CDR3aa: ASTLAGRNTGELF
v_gene: TRBV4-2; CDR3aa: ASRSGFKDYGHT
v_gene: TRBV4-1; CDR3aa: ASSPVGLLSGNTIY
v_gene: TRBV28; CDR3aa: ASSSGTYNEKLF
v_gene: TRBV6-5; CDR3aa: ASSYPSPTQY
v_gene: TRBV4-1; CDR3aa: ASSQVRGRQLNTEAF
v_gene: TRBV28; CDR3aa: ASTPTSASSYNEQF
v_gene: TRBV9; CDR3aa: ASSGAGGWNTEAF
v_gene: TRBV7-6; CDR3aa: ASSLSGSAYEQY
v_gene: TRBV19; CDR3aa: ASSILNNEQF
v_gene: TRBV6-6; CDR3aa: ASSALTGTGGYT
v_gene: TRBV5-1; CDR3aa: ASSFWTGGEQY
v_gene: TRBV5-5; CDR3aa: ASSLQAGGMISADTQY
v_gene: TRBV5-5; CDR3aa: ASSYTTTGGPQH
v_gene: TRBV2; CDR3aa: ASRTGYTETQY
v_gene: TRBV30; CDR3aa: AWSHRGRGNQPQH
v_gene: TRBV9; CDR3aa: ASSPRGAGETQY
v_gene: TRBV12-5; CDR3aa: ASGISGGEDTQY
v_gene: TRBV2; CDR3aa: ARITSGLDRDTQY
v_gene: TRBV19; CDR3aa: ASSTGDRYQETQY
v_gene: TRBV5-1; CDR3aa: ASSVTSGIHNEQF
v_gene: TRBV5-6; CDR3aa: ASSNDLGGRANYGYT
v_gene: TRBV5-5; CDR3aa: ASSRAPLSGANVLT
v_gene: TRBV7-3; CDR3aa: ASSLRQRGPNTGELF
v_gene: TRBV7-8; CDR3aa: ASTQNAGTAYEY
v_gene: TRBV4-3; CDR3aa: ASSQRLGLPEAGYT
v_gene: TRBV25-1; CDR3aa: ASSPQRRQGDQY
v_gene: TRBV7-9; CDR3aa: ASSLEGTLNTEAF
v_gene: TRBV5-1; CDR3aa: ASSLEFPLNEQF
v_gene: TRBV29-1; CDR3aa: STREPRTDNEQF
v_gene: TRBV7-2; CDR3aa: ASSEYGRGNTGELF
v_gene: TRBV11-2; CDR3aa: ASSLIETTEAF
v_gene: TRBV7-2; CDR3aa: ASSKDRGTTGELF
v_gene: TRBV6-5; CDR3aa: ASSRTGLDGYT
v_gene: TRBV9; CDR3aa: ASSVDIPGSTSGNTIY